The text below deals with one T cell receptor (beta chain). The antigen it binds to is not known. No qualities accompany the bases; no much larger clone lies one base away. The source of the sample is a study of cytomegalovirus exposure and HLA in healthy donors (TCRdb year 2017). Turning to the overall study: According to an earlier analysis of a few hundred of the donors, about 179 million T cells yielded over 100 million unique TCR beta sequences and around 300 Gb of sequence data. Of the 300 to 500 genotyped donors, 70% to 90% were placed in the genetic ancestry cluster associated with self-reported Caucasian donors. An earlier analysis of 500 to 650 of the donors applied high-throughput TCR beta sequencing to assess whether each TCR beta V gene segment acted as functional or pseudogenic. Every discovery cohort repertoire had been produced on one sequencing platform. Approximately 300 gigabases of sequencing data and tens of millions of unique TCR sequences were included in an early release covering about 600 HLA-typed donors. Donor age, sex, ethnicity and CMV serostatus were collected together with the repertoire data. A later analysis re-analyzed previously published TCR beta repertoires from roughly 630 donors and added high-resolution HLA genotyping to study TCR occurrence patterns. In a later genetic analysis, genome-wide SNP genotypes for about 65% of the roughly 670 donors were used, and that subset was treated as a discovery cohort. The study profiled the T cell repertoires of some 610 subjects by immunosequencing and related them to cytomegalovirus serostatus. In the later analysis, no new phenotypic data were used to find candidate immune exposures; instead, reliance was placed on TCR beta sequences and their occurrence across donors. The aim of the study was to test whether cataloging public T cell receptors could identify signatures of past pathogen exposure. Typing coverage varied by locus: roughly 629-640 donors for A, B, C, DRB1 and DQB1; approximately 520 for DQA1; more than 600 for DPA1; some 470 for DPB1. About five DR-DQ haplotypes were treated as single units for association and clustering because of strong linkage in the cohort. Across roughly 420 genotyped donors of the cohort, an average of about 240,000 unique TCR beta nucleotide sequences per donor were sequenced, and 15% to 20% of those sequences were non-productive. Both class I and class II loci were covered by HLA typing, at four-digit resolution. High-throughput TCR immunosequencing, statistical association of individual TCRs with disease status, and machine learning were combined to predict cytomegalovirus infection status. Besides the first cohort of 666 subjects, a separate validation cohort made up of over a hundred different subjects was used.

In total, around 600 healthy bone marrow donors made up the cohort. At the time of sampling, all cohort members were nominally healthy, though unrecorded immune exposures were likely present. The donor tested CMV seropositive and was one of the 289 seropositive cohort members. Each donor provided a peripheral blood sample, and peripheral blood mononuclear cells were used for TCR beta sequencing. Genomic DNA was extracted from the blood cell samples with the Qiagen DNeasy Blood Extraction Kit. To prepare the library, the immunoSEQ multiplex PCR assay was applied. For the multiplex PCR, a mixture combining 60 forward primers for TCR Vbeta segments and 13 reverse primers for TCR Jbeta segments was used. Amplification of the CDR3 region of rearranged TCR beta genes was performed with a multiplex PCR assay on genomic DNA. On the Illumina HiSeq System, the amplified TCR beta libraries were sequenced as 87-base-pair reads. Under the source paper's analysis protocol: Across the roughly 700 repertoires, a later analysis counted approximately 75 million unique TCR beta chains, approximately 12 million of which were shared by at least two donors. Raw reads were error-corrected and collapsed into unique sequences with a nearest-neighbor algorithm that merged closely related sequences to remove PCR and sequencing errors. To assign V, D and J gene segments, CDR3 sequences were aligned to IMGT reference sequences. For a sequence to be retained, a match of at least six nucleotides was required to both a V gene segment and a J gene segment. Rearrangements were called productive when the CDR3 lacked stop codons and stayed in frame with V and J; all others were non-productive. CDR3 was defined according to IMGT convention as the region running from the second conserved V-encoded cysteine to the conserved J-encoded phenylalanine. The earlier analysis of about 610 of the donors excluded any sequence lacking an unambiguous match to a single V gene segment. In an earlier analysis of about 590 of the donors, a V segment was called functional when productive rearrangements were above 56.7%, and segregating when the standard deviation between donors exceeded 5%. A statistical classification framework was built to diagnose cytomegalovirus status from the catalog of TCR beta chain sequences. In a later analysis, TCR nucleotide sequences were compared against IMGT/GENE-DB human TR gene sequences so that V and J genes could be assigned. In a later analysis, CDR3 sequences and most-parsimonious VDJ recombination scenarios were assigned using the TCRdist pipeline. In a later analysis, every TCR beta chain was defined by the combination of its CDR3 amino acid sequence and its V-gene family, and reads without a unique V-gene family were dropped. To address suspected cross-contamination and a sequencing artifact, a later analysis removed some 620 highly shared, low-generation-probability nucleotide sequences. A later analysis calculated a clonal expansion index for each public chain from normalized within-repertoire ranks of inferred template counts. In a later analysis, generation probabilities were computed using a VDJ recombination model fitted to out-of-frame rearrangements, and the results were checked against IGoR. In a later analysis, hypergeometric tests were used to score TCR-TCR, TCR-HLA and TCR-CMV co-occurrence, with a repertoire-size bias correction applied to TCR pairs. To estimate false discovery rates, a later analysis permuted the HLA or CMV assignments 20 times. In a later analysis, co-occurring TCRs were grouped using DBSCAN, and TCRdist sequence similarity was added for clustering within HLA-allele-positive subsets. Repertoires with fewer than 30,000 or more than 120,000 public chains were left out of co-occurrence clustering, as were about five repertoires with anomalous nucleotide sharing. TCRdb took this table from immuneACCESS and kept in-frame rearrangements with V and J called. Such tables lack part of the clones; where checked against another copy, unresolved V genes explain under half of the gap, and the rest is unexplained. That table supplies the V and J calls and clone size; D and trimming were determined from the DNA. Present in this sample are over 150,000 clones, about 80% of which were seen just once. Jointly, the top ten make up roughly 10% of the sample.

Based on the germline V gene, the CDR1 and CDR2 sequences are SGHDT and YYEEEE. Trimming takes 0 bases off V and 6 bases off J; junction bases not matched to a gene: 1. Including cysteine and phenylalanine, the CDR3 has 14 amino acids. This entry keeps only the CDR3 DNA: 42 bases, framed from base 1. What the research found in general, with its limitations: Correlated functional status among segregating V segments might reflect linkage disequilibrium, but an unknown experimental factor could not be ruled out. An earlier analysis of around 500 of the donors showed that most TCR beta V segments appeared in productive rearrangements either about 87% or about 30% of the time, which broadly matched IMGT annotations. A total of fewer than 200 TCR beta chains were listed by the study as associated with cytomegalovirus. Across donors, most TCR sequences were observed very rarely, whereas some public TCRs were present in many individuals. In a later analysis, most CMV-associated TCR beta chains were found to appear HLA-restricted, with HLA associations seemingly driven largely by CMV exposure. In vitro tests confirmed that a few of the cytomegalovirus-associated TCR beta chains recognize cytomegalovirus antigens. In a later analysis, HLA-associated TCR beta chains showed more clonal expansion and lower generation probabilities than non-associated chains that were equally common. In a later analysis, some 18,000 TCR beta sequences were associated with specific HLA alleles at a false discovery rate of 0.05. According to a later analysis, TCR association rates differed among HLA loci, with DRB1 alleles showing the most associated TCRs and HLA-C alleles showing the fewest. Because counts were too low, around 17 rarely observed V segments, including chromosome 9 orphons, were left out of the earlier analysis of over 550 of the donors. Only TCR beta chains were sequenced in this cohort, and the absence of alpha or paired-chain data limited detectable features. Strong co-occurrence of HLA alleles, especially DR and DQ, made assigning TCR associations to individual alleles difficult. Roughly uniform sequencing depth across donors was assumed in presence/absence analyses, although this assumption may not hold. A further reported finding was that TCR beta sequences accurately predicted the HLA-A and HLA-B alleles for most subjects in the first cohort. Some IMGT-functional V segments, including TRBV6-2 and TRBV6-3, could not be told apart with the 87-base-pair reads, so those segments were excluded. In a later genetic analysis, fewer N-insertions in productive TCRs were reported among donors in an Asian-associated ancestry cluster than the 666-donor mean. HLA typing was unavailable for some donors at each locus, so association tests used only the typed subset. Several of the top co-occurrence clusters appeared to be linked to parvovirus B19, influenza, CMV and Epstein-Barr virus, according to a later analysis. Immune exposure information for the cohort was limited to CMV serostatus. The authors suggested that the approach could potentially be generalized to other disease states and immunological phenotypes. In both the original and validation cohorts, the classifier was reported to diagnose cytomegalovirus status with high specificity and sensitivity. A cluster of highly shared sequence variants was judged likely to represent a technical artifact of the sequencing pipeline. In a later genetic analysis, a missense DCLRE1C variant was associated with V-gene and J-gene trimming of TCR beta chains, and the association was replicated in an independent cohort.

Sequenced sample: PBMCs. The chain employs TRBV5-6 and TRBJ1-5, with 9 junctional bases fitting TRBD1. The receptor's source is a man in his late teens or twenties in good health and CMV-seropositive. The CDR3 protein sequence reads: CASSLGQGGQPQHF. The bases read TGTGCCAGCAGCTTGGGACAGGGGGGTCAGCCCCAGCATTTT.